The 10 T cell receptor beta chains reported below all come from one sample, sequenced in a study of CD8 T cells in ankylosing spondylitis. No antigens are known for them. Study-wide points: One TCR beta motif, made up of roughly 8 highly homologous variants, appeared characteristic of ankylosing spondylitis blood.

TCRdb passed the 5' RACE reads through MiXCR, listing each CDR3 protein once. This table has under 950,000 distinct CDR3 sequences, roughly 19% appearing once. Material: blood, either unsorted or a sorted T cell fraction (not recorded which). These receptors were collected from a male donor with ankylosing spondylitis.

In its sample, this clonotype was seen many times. The CDR3 reads CASSYLSHRTGANVLTF. DNA of the CDR3: TGCGCCAGCAGCTACCTTTCCCACAGGACTGGGGCCAACGTCCTGACTTTC. The chain combines TRBV4-1 with TRBJ2-6, with D maybe TRBD1 (5 bases). The germline gives CDR1 MGHRA, CDR2 YSYEKL. Deletions cut 5 bases from V and 2 bases from J, with 16 bases between. The CDR3 loop spans 17 amino acids.

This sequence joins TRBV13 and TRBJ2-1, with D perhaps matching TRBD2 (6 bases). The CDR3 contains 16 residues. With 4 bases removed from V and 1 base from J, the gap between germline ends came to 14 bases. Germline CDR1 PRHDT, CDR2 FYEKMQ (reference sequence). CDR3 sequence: CASSSPGEPSYNEQFF. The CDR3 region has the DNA TGTGCCAGCAGCTCCCCGGGGGAACCATCCTACAATGAGCAGTTCTTC.

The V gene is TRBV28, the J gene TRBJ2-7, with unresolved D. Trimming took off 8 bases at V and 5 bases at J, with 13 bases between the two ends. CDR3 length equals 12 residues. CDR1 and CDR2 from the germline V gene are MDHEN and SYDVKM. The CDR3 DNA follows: TGTGCCAGCGCCTCCTCGAGGCACGAGCAGTACTTC. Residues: CASASSRHEQYF. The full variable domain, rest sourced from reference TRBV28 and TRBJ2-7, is DVKVTQSSRYLVKRTGEKVFLECVQDMDHENMFWYRQDPGLGLRLIYFSYDVKMKEKGDIPEGYSVSREKKERFSLILESASTNQTSMYLCASASSRHEQYFGPGTRLTVT.

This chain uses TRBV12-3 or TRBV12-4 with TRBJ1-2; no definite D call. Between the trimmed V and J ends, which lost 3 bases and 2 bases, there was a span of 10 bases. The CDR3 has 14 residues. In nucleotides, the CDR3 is TGTGCCAGCAGTTTTGTCGCAGAAAACTATGGCTACACCTTC. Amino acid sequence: CASSFVAENYGYTF.

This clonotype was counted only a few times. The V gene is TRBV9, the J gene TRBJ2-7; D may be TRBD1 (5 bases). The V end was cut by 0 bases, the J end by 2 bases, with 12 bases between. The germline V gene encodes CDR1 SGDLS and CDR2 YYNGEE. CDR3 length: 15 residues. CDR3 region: CASSVGMDTPYEQYF. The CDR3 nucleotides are TGTGCCAGCAGCGTAGGGATGGACACACCCTACGAGCAGTACTTC.

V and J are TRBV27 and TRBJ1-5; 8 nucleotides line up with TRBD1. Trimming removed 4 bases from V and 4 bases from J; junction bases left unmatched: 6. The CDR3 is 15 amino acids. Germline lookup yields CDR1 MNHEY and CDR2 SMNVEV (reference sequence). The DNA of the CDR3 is TGTGCCAGCAGTTCCTGGACAGGGACGAATCAGCCCCAGCATTTT. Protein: CASSSWTGTNQPQHF.

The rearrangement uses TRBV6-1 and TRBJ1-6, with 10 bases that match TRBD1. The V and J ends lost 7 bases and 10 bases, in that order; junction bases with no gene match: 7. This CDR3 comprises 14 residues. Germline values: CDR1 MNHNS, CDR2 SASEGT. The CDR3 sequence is CASIPGQGVSPLHF. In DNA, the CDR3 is TGTGCCAGCATACCCGGACAGGGGGTATCACCCCTCCACTTT.

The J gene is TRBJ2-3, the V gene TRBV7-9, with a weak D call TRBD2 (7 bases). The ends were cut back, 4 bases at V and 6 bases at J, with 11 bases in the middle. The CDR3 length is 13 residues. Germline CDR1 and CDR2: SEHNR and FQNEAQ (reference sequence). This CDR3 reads CASSSGGRDTQYF. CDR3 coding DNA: TGTGCCAGCAGCTCGGGGGGCCGCGATACGCAGTATTTT.

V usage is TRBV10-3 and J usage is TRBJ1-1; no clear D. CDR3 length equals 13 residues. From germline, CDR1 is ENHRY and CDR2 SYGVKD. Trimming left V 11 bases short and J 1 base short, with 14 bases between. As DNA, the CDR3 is TGTGCCTCCCGGGCCGTAGGGAACACTGAAGCTTTCTTT. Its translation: CASRAVGNTEAFF.

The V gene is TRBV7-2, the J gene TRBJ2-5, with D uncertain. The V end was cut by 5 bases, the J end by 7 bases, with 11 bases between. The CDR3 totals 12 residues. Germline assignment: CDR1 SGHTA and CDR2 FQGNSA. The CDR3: CASSGPGGTQYF. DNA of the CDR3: TGTGCCAGCAGCGGCCCGGGTGGGACCCAGTACTTC. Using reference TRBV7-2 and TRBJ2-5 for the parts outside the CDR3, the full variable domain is GAGVSQSPSNKVTEKGKDVELRCDPISGHTALYWYRQSLGQGLEFLIYFQGNSAPDKSGLPSDRFSAERTGGSVSTLTIQRTQQEDSAVYLCASSGPGGTQYFGPGTRLLVL.